This entry lists 13 T cell receptor beta chains sequenced from one sample in a study of PD-L1 blockade in urothelial cancer. Generated by immunoSEQ multiplex PCR, the TCRdb table keeps only in-frame clones and is missing some. Of about 88,000 clones in the sample, over 90% were seen once. Sequencing used PBMCs, obtained around atezolizumab (anti-PD-L1) treatment. The receptors were sampled from a man between 60 and 75 years old with urothelial cancer.

The chain employs TRBV10-3 and TRBJ2-6; TRBD2 is a possible D gene (6 bases). V was trimmed by 3 bases and J by 6 bases, leaving 12 bases between them. Germline V gene data show CDR1 as ENHRY and CDR2 as SYGVKD. The CDR3 runs 15 residues. The CDR3 DNA sequence: TGTGCCATCAGTGATGTCCCGGGACTGGCCAACGTCCTGACTTTC. It specifies CAISDVPGLANVLTF.

The genes are TRBV7-3 and TRBJ2-3; D not resolved. The CDR3 spans 13 residues. The V gene's germline CDR1 is SGHTA and CDR2 FQGTGA. V was pared by 2 bases and J by 4 bases, with 7 bases between. CDR3 protein: CASSLEFSDTQYF. Here the CDR3 DNA reads TGTGCCAGCAGCTTAGAGTTCTCAGATACGCAGTATTTT.

This rearrangement joins TRBV6-1 to TRBJ2-5, with D unresolved. From germline, CDR1 is MNHNS and CDR2 SASEGT. Trimming stripped 2 bases from V and 5 bases from J, with 12 bases between. The CDR3 is 14 amino acids. The CDR3 reads CASSEPSFPETQYF. As DNA, the CDR3 is TGTGCCAGCAGTGAACCCTCGTTCCCGGAGACCCAGTACTTC.

V gene TRBV30 combines with J gene TRBJ2-2, with a tentative D call TRBD2 (6 bases). Trimming removed 0 bases from V and 6 bases from J, with 11 bases in between. The CDR3 has 14 amino acids. Germline loops: CDR1 GTSNPN, CDR2 SVGIG (reference sequence). CDR3 region: CAWSVAGGSGELFF. CDR3 DNA: TGTGCCTGGAGTGTAGCCGGGGGATCCGGGGAGCTGTTTTTT.

V usage is TRBV29-1 and J usage is TRBJ1-2; 9 nucleotides match TRBD1. The CDR3 sequence is 16 residues long. Unmatched junction bases numbered 13, after V lost 5 bases and J lost 3 bases. Germline loops: CDR1 SQVTM, CDR2 ANQGSEA. CDR3 sequence: CSVTSRDRAIDYGYTF. In DNA, the CDR3 is TGCAGCGTTACGTCCCGGGACAGGGCTATCGACTATGGCTACACCTTC. Supplemented by reference TRBV29-1 and TRBJ1-2, the full variable domain reads SAVISQKPSRDICQRGTSLTIQCQVDSQVTMMFWYRQQPGQSLTLIATANQGSEATYESGFVIDKFPISRPNLTFSTLTVSNMSPEDSSIYLCSVTSRDRAIDYGYTFGSGTRLTVV.

The chain couples TRBV12-2 to TRBJ2-1; the table names TRBD1, a call not compared with the DNA. TRBV12-2 is described as a pseudogene. This CDR3 spans 16 amino acids. The CDR3 sequence is CASRVIRDRRNNEQFF. In nucleotides, the CDR3 is TGTGCAAGTCGCGTGATCCGGGACAGACGAAACAATGAGCAGTTCTTC.

The J gene is TRBJ2-7, the V gene TRBV27, with 7 bases matching TRBD1. The CDR3 has 14 amino acids. CDR1 and CDR2 from the germline V gene are MNHEY and SMNVEV (reference sequence). V lost 3 bases, J lost 3 bases, and 5 bases stayed unmatched. DNA for the CDR3: TGTGCCAGCAGTTTCGGAACAGGGGACTACGAGCAGTACTTC. Protein product: CASSFGTGDYEQYF.

The CDR3 loop reads CASSRPGQDYNQPQHF. The CDR3 DNA reads as TGTGCCAGCAGTAGACCGGGACAGGACTACAATCAGCCCCAGCATTTT. The chain recombines TRBV2 with TRBJ1-5; 8 positions match TRBD1. With 5 bases clipped from V and 3 bases from J, the junction kept 9 bases outside the gene matches. The CDR3 length is 16 residues. Germline V gene data show CDR1 as SNHLY and CDR2 as FYNNEI.

The rearrangement links TRBV27 to TRBJ2-2; 7 nucleotides match TRBD2. CDR1 MNHEY and CDR2 SMNVEV come from the germline V gene (reference sequence). The CDR3 extends over 15 amino acids. With 6 bases clipped from V and 7 bases from J, the junction kept 11 bases outside the gene matches. The CDR3 region has the DNA TGTGCCAGCAGCCCCGGGGGGAGTCTACTCGGGGAGCTGTTTTTT. Translating it yields CASSPGGSLLGELFF.

The V gene is TRBV5-4, the J gene TRBJ2-5, with D unresolved. Germline V gene sequence: CDR1 SGHNT, CDR2 YYREEE (reference sequence). This CDR3 is built from 15 residues. Trimming left V 0 bases short and J 2 bases short, with 11 bases between. The CDR3 sequence: CASSLGLSVQETQYF. The CDR3 DNA follows: TGTGCCAGCAGCTTGGGGTTGTCAGTGCAAGAGACCCAGTACTTC.

The genes are TRBV5-1 and TRBJ2-1, with TRBD1 matching 7 bases. This CDR3 contains 16 residues. The V gene's germline CDR1 is SGHRS and CDR2 YFSETQ. Trimming took 0 bases from V and 0 from J; bases not matched to a gene: 3. The CDR3 DNA sequence: TGCGCCAGCAGCTTGGAGGGGGCTAGCTCCTACAATGAGCAGTTCTTC. Translated: CASSLEGASSYNEQFF.

The CDR3 DNA sequence: TGTGCCAGCAGTCCTAGGGGCGAATATGGCTACACCTTC. It encodes CASSPRGEYGYTF. V and J are TRBV27 and TRBJ1-2, with D perhaps matching TRBD1 (5 bases). V shed 5 bases and J shed 5 bases, with 12 bases lying between them. Per germline, CDR1 MNHEY and CDR2 SMNVEV (reference sequence). CDR3 length equals 13 residues.

The chain joins TRBV15 to TRBJ2-6; unclear D gene. In germline, CDR1 is LNHNV, CDR2 YYDKDF (reference sequence). Trimming pared 0 bases from V and 1 base from J, leaving 13 bases between. The CDR3 spans 18 residues. As DNA, the CDR3 is TGTGCCACCAGCAGAGATCGTGACTTGGGTTCTGGGGCCAACGTCCTGACTTTC. Amino acids: CATSRDRDLGSGANVLTF.